This T cell receptor beta chain was found in a study of shared clonotypes between healthy human individuals. The overall study: Per-donor plates numbered three CD4 naive, three CD4 memory, two CD8 naive and one CD8 memory.

Whole-study results and caveats: Naive subsets, compared against memory subsets, generally had larger estimated richness values. Read depth was anticipated to influence clonotype sharing among donors.

The J segment lost 0 bases and the V segment lost 8 bases, leaving 8 bases of the junction unmatched. Looked up from germline, CDR1 is MDHEN and CDR2 is SYDVKM. This CDR3 spans 15 amino acids. Deep-level running was used for the assay. Only in-frame clones appear in the TCRdb table, and some are missing; sequencing was by immunoSEQ multiplex PCR. The sample lists more than 1 million clones, approximately 80% occurring once. This clone occurred once. Its antigen remains unknown. This sequence was found in a man in his late teens or twenties in good health. Some clones in this sample may be carry-over from other donors' samples. Sequencing input: memory CD4+ T cells from PBMCs. Subset: CD45RA-negative fraction. The rearrangement links TRBV28 to TRBJ1-2; 8 nucleotides line up with TRBD1. The CDR3 sequence: CASQRTGSANYGYTF. The CDR3 DNA reads as TGTGCCAGCCAAAGGACAGGGTCGGCTAACTATGGCTACACCTTC.